The 24 T cell receptor beta chains below come from one sample, sequenced in a study of OX40 agonist ivuxolimab in advanced cancers. The assay was immunoSEQ multiplex PCR, and TCRdb's table has in-frame clones only and misses some. The sample lists about 60,000 clones; 86% were seen once. Here the sequenced sample was CD4+ or CD8+ T cells sorted from blood, taken in a trial of the OX40 agonist ivuxolimab. The receptors were sampled from an adult with an advanced solid tumor such as melanoma, head and neck, liver or kidney cancer.

The chain carries TRBV5-1 and TRBJ2-7, with 7 bases aligning to TRBD1. V trimming: 0 bases; J trimming: 6 bases; junction bases outside the gene matches: 3. Germline CDR1 reads SGHRS; CDR2 reads YFSETQ. This CDR3 spans 13 amino acids. The CDR3 is CASSLGDSLEQYF. The DNA for the CDR3 is TGCGCCAGCAGCTTGGGGGACAGTCTCGAGCAGTACTTC. The whole variable domain, remainder taken from reference TRBV5-1 and TRBJ2-7, is KAGVTQTPRYLIKTRGQQVTLSCSPISGHRSVSWYQQTPGQGLQFLFEYFSETQRNKGNFPGRFSGRQFSNSRSEMNVSTLELGDSALYLCASSLGDSLEQYFGPGTRLTVT.

The chain is built from TRBV5-1 and TRBJ1-2; TRBD1 agrees at 12 bases. Trimming cost V 0 bases and J 6 bases; bases outside gene matches: 3. The CDR3 runs 15 residues. Germline V gene sequence: CDR1 SGHRS, CDR2 YFSETQ. The CDR3 coding sequence is TGCGCCAGCAGCTTGGCTGGGACAGGGGGCGATGGCTACACCTTC. Protein product: CASSLAGTGGDGYTF.

The chain couples TRBV5-6 to TRBJ2-3; D is perhaps TRBD2 (7 bases). The CDR3 consists of 16 residues. V lost 2 bases and J lost 4, with 17 bases in between. Germline V gene data show CDR1 as SGHDT and CDR2 as YYEEEE. The CDR3 DNA sequence: TGTGCCAGCAGCTTCCTGACCGTAGGGGGGGCAGATACGCAGTATTTT. This codes for CASSFLTVGGADTQYF.

The V and J genes are TRBV27 and TRBJ2-5; perhaps D is TRBD1 or TRBD2 (6 bases each). V was cut by 6 bases and J by 7 bases, with 12 bases left in between. Germline CDR1 and CDR2: MNHEY and SMNVEV (reference sequence). This CDR3 has 12 residues. The CDR3 sequence: CASSPGAGTQYF. CDR3 coding DNA: TGTGCCAGCAGCCCGGGGGCGGGGACCCAGTACTTC.

The V gene is TRBV10-1, the J gene TRBJ1-1; D gene uncertain. CDR3 length: 15 residues. Germline-derived CDR1 and CDR2 are WNHNN and SYGVQD (reference sequence). V lost 10 bases, J lost 1 base, and 19 bases lay in between. This chain's CDR3 is CANFYPDGGNTEAFF. The CDR3 nucleotides read TGCGCCAACTTCTATCCGGACGGAGGGAACACTGAAGCTTTCTTT.

V gene TRBV18 combines with J gene TRBJ1-2, with D possibly being TRBD1 (5 bases). CDR3 length: 14 residues. The germline V gene encodes CDR1 KGHSH and CDR2 LQKENI. V lost 2 bases to trimming and J lost 4 bases, with 11 bases between them. CDR3 bases: TGTGCCAGCTCACCAACAGGTGAGAGCTATGGCTACACCTTC. This translates into CASSPTGESYGYTF.

This chain links TRBV6-1 with TRBJ2-7, with 7 bases lining up with TRBD1. The V and J ends lost 5 bases and 6 bases, in that order; junction bases with no gene match: 4. The CDR3 loop spans 12 amino acids. The germline CDR1 and CDR2 sequences are MNHNS and SASEGT. The CDR3 bases are TGTGCCAGCAGTAACCAGGGGGTCGAGCAGTACTTC. This encodes CASSNQGVEQYF.

The chain uses TRBV7-8 and TRBJ1-5; tentatively, D is TRBD1 (6 bases). This CDR3 comprises 15 residues. V was trimmed by 1 base and J by 8 bases, leaving 15 bases between them. Germline assignment: CDR1 SGHVS and CDR2 FQNEAQ. CDR3 DNA sequence: TGTGCCAGCAGCTTAGATCGACAGGACCTAGAGCCCCAGCATTTT. This translates into CASSLDRQDLEPQHF. Using reference TRBV7-8 and TRBJ1-5 for the parts outside the CDR3, the full variable domain is GAGVSQSPRYKVAKRGQDVALRCDPISGHVSLFWYQQALGQGPEFLTYFQNEAQLDKSGLPSDRFFAERPEGSVSTLKIQRTQQEDSAVYLCASSLDRQDLEPQHFGDGTRLSIL.

This chain joins TRBV5-6 and TRBJ2-7; weak D call: TRBD1 (6 bases). V was cut by 1 base and J by 3 bases, with 11 bases left in between. The CDR3 is 14 residues long. The germline CDR1 and CDR2 sequences are SGHDT and YYEEEE. In DNA form, the CDR3 reads TGTGCCAGCAGCTTGATGGCGGACAGCTACGAGCAGTACTTC. It specifies CASSLMADSYEQYF.

The chain recombines TRBV27 with TRBJ2-5; 8 bases line up with TRBD2. In germline, CDR1 is MNHEY, CDR2 SMNVEV (reference sequence). Trimming at V came to 2 bases and at J to 3 bases, leaving 5 bases not matched to a gene. The CDR3 runs to 15 residues. CDR3 region: CASSLRREGKETQYF. The CDR3 DNA is TGTGCCAGCAGTTTAAGACGGGAGGGCAAAGAGACCCAGTACTTC.

This chain uses TRBV7-8 with TRBJ2-5, with TRBD2 as a possible D gene (6 bases). The V gene lost 3 bases and the J gene lost 4 bases, with 12 bases spanning the gap. The CDR3 contains 14 residues. Germline CDR1 and CDR2: SGHVS and FQNEAQ. CDR3 residues: CASSFGEDPETQYF. DNA of the CDR3: TGTGCCAGCAGCTTTGGGGAGGACCCAGAGACCCAGTACTTC.

This chain uses TRBV10-3 with TRBJ2-5; D not certain. This CDR3 has 13 residues. Germline CDR1 ENHRY, CDR2 SYGVKD. Between the trimmed V and J ends, which lost 0 bases and 3 bases, there was a span of 5 bases. In DNA form, the CDR3 reads TGTGCCATCAGTGAGTCGGCAAAAGAGACCCAGTACTTC. This encodes CAISESAKETQYF.

The chain has TRBV7-9 and TRBJ1-5; possible D gene TRBD1, 5 bases. This CDR3 is 16 amino acids long. The V gene's germline CDR1 is SEHNR and CDR2 FQNEAQ (reference sequence). The V end was cut by 0 bases, the J end by 2 bases, with 11 bases between. The CDR3 DNA sequence: TGTGCCAGCAGCTTAGCCTCAGGGAGGGGCAATCAGCCCCAGCATTTT. This encodes CASSLASGRGNQPQHF.

This clone was observed a handful of times. V and J are TRBV15 and TRBJ1-1; unclear D gene. The CDR3 is 14 residues long. Germline values: CDR1 LNHNV, CDR2 YYDKDF (reference sequence). Deletions cut 0 bases from V and 6 bases from J, with 11 bases between. The CDR3, as DNA: TGTGCCACCAGCAGAGATATAGCCCAACCTGAAGCTTTCTTT. It codes for CATSRDIAQPEAFF.

The rearrangement joins TRBV18 to TRBJ2-7, with 7 bases identical to TRBD1. This CDR3 spans 13 amino acids. J was trimmed by 7 bases and V by 3 bases; bases with no gene match: 6. Germline assignment: CDR1 KGHSH and CDR2 LQKENI. CDR3 loop: CASSPRQGFEQYF. As DNA, the CDR3 is TGTGCCAGCTCACCTAGACAGGGTTTTGAGCAGTACTTC.

The V and J genes are TRBV5-1 and TRBJ2-2; D unresolved. This CDR3 has 15 residues. Trimming stripped 0 bases from V and 2 bases from J, with 8 bases between. In germline, CDR1 is SGHRS, CDR2 YFSETQ. The DNA for the CDR3 is TGCGCCAGCAGCTTGGATTCAGGCAACACCGGGGAGCTGTTTTTT. It specifies CASSLDSGNTGELFF.

Only a few counts were recorded for this clone. The chain uses TRBV27 and TRBJ1-2; D possibly corresponds to TRBD1 (5 bases). Germline lookup yields CDR1 MNHEY and CDR2 SMNVEV (reference sequence). Trimming removed 5 bases at V and 8 bases at J, with 24 bases between. The CDR3 contains 16 residues. DNA of the CDR3: TGTGCCAGCAGTCTTGGGGTCTCAGTCGACAGTAAAGGCTACACCTTC. It yields the protein CASSLGVSVDSKGYTF.

Written as DNA, the CDR3 is TGTGCCAGCAGCCCTGGCGTGTTGGTCAGTTTCGAGACCCAGTACTTC. Translating it yields CASSPGVLVSFETQYF. This rearrangement joins TRBV5-4 to TRBJ2-5; D gene ambiguous. The germline V and J ends were trimmed by 4 bases and 5 bases, with 21 bases remaining between them. The CDR3 spans 16 residues. The germline V gene encodes CDR1 SGHNT and CDR2 YYREEE (reference sequence).

Remarks on this clone: The junction departs from the called germline gene at one end, perhaps through a read error. The chain combines TRBV10-3 with TRBJ1-1; no reliable D call. The CDR3 loop spans 12 amino acids. Germline V gene lookup returns CDR1 ENHRY and CDR2 SYGVKD. CDR3 in DNA: TGTGCCATCAGTGAGCCGAACACTCAAGCTTTCTTT. This codes for CAISEPNTQAFF.

The chain has TRBV11-3 and TRBJ2-7, with TRBD1 as a possible D gene (5 bases). There are 14 residues in the CDR3. The ends were cut back, 0 bases at V and 5 bases at J, with 11 bases in the middle. CDR1 is SGHNT, CDR2 YENEEA, per germline. The CDR3 nucleotides are TGTGCCAGCAGCTTAGACGGCAGGGCCCACGAGCAGTACTTC. Translation gives CASSLDGRAHEQYF.

The rearrangement joins TRBV6-1 to TRBJ1-3, with a possible D match to TRBD1 (5 bases). This CDR3 is 14 amino acids long. From germline, CDR1 is MNHNS and CDR2 SASEGT. V was trimmed by 2 bases and J by 4 bases, leaving 9 bases between them. The CDR3 DNA reads as TGTGCCAGCAGTGAACGCGGGGGAGGAAACACCATATATTTT. It yields the protein CASSERGGGNTIYF.

This chain uses TRBV27 with TRBJ1-5, with TRBD1 identical over 7 bases. After removal of 5 bases from V and 5 bases from J, the junction contained 9 bases not matched to a gene. The germline gives CDR1 MNHEY, CDR2 SMNVEV (reference sequence). CDR3 length equals 15 residues. This chain's CDR3 is CASSRQGGFDQPQHF. In DNA, the CDR3 is TGTGCCAGCAGTCGACAGGGAGGGTTTGATCAGCCCCAGCATTTT.

The chain joins TRBV13 to TRBJ1-6; D is possibly TRBD1 (5 bases). CDR3 size: 17 residues. The germline V gene encodes CDR1 PRHDT and CDR2 FYEKMQ (reference sequence). Trimming left V 6 bases short and J 6 bases short, with 21 bases between. CDR3 nucleotide sequence: TGTGCCAGCAGGCTTACAAGGGGTGTGTTAGGTAATTCACCCCTCCACTTT. It specifies CASRLTRGVLGNSPLHF.

V and J are TRBV11-3 and TRBJ2-2; D remains unclear. Trimming cost V 5 bases and J 2 bases, with 12 bases left between them. This CDR3 is 15 amino acids long. Germline assignment: CDR1 SGHNT and CDR2 YENEEA. CDR3 amino acids: CASSARLGNTGELFF. The CDR3 bases are TGTGCCAGCAGCGCCCGACTGGGAAACACCGGGGAGCTGTTTTTT.